This T cell receptor (beta chain) is from a study of T cells after yellow fever vaccination. The CDR3 length is 15 residues. The V and J ends lost 5 bases and 0 bases respectively, with 10 bases between them. The germline V gene has CDR1 SEHNR and CDR2 FQNEAQ (reference sequence). TCRdb reprocessed the 5' RACE reads with MiXCR, giving one entry per CDR3 protein. Of approximately 550,000 distinct CDR3 sequences listed, approximately 12% were seen once; the top ten hold over 13%. The material was PBMCs, obtained on the day of the yellow fever booster vaccination. The chain combines TRBV7-9 with TRBJ2-2, with D uncertain. The receptor was derived from a man aged 25-45 years who received the YFV17D yellow fever vaccine. The chain's CDR3 is CASSKQNTNTGELFF. The DNA of the CDR3 is TGTGCCAGCAGCAAACAAAATACGAACACCGGGGAGCTGTTTTTT. The whole variable domain, filled in from reference TRBV7-9 and TRBJ2-2, reads DTGVSQNPRHKITKRGQNVTFRCDPISEHNRLYWYRQTLGQGPEFLTYFQNEAQLEKSRLLSDRFSAERPKGSFSTLEIQRTEQGDSAMYLCASSKQNTNTGELFFGEGSRLTVL.